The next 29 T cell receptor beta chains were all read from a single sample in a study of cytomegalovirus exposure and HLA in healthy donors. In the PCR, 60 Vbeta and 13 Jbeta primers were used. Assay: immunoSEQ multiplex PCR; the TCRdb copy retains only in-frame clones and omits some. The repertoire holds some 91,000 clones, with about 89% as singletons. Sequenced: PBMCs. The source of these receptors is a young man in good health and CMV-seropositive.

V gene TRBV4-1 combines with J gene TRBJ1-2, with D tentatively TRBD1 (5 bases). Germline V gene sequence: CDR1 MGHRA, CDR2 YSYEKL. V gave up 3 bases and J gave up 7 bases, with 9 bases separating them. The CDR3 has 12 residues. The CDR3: CASSQAGGGYTF. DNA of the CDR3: TGCGCCAGCAGCCAGGCCGGGGGTGGCTACACCTTC.

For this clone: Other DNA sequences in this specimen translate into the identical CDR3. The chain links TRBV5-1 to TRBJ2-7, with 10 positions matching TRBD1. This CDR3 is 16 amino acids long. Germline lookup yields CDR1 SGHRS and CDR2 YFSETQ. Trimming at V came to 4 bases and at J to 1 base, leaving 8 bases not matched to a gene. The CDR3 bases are TGCGCCAGCAGCCTATCTCCGGGACAGGGGTCCTACGAGCAGTACTTC. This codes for CASSLSPGQGSYEQYF.

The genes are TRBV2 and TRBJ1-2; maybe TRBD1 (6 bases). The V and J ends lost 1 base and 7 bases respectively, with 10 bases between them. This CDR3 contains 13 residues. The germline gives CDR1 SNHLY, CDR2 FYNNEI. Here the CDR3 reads CASSEEGRGGYTF. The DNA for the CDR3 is TGTGCCAGCAGTGAAGAGGGCAGGGGTGGCTACACCTTC.

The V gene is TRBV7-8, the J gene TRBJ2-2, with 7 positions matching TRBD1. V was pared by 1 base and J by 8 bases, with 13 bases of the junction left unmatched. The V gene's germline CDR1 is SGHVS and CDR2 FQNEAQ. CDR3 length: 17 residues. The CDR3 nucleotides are TGTGCCAGCAGCTTAGTAAGGGGGCGGATTCCCCCGGGGGAGCTGTTTTTT. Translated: CASSLVRGRIPPGELFF.

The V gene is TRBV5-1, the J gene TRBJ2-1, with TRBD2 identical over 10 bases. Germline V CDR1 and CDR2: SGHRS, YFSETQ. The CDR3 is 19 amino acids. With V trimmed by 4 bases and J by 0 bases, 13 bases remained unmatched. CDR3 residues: CASSTRRASGSGSYNEQFF. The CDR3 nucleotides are TGCGCCAGCAGCACCCGGAGAGCTAGCGGGAGCGGCTCCTACAATGAGCAGTTCTTC.

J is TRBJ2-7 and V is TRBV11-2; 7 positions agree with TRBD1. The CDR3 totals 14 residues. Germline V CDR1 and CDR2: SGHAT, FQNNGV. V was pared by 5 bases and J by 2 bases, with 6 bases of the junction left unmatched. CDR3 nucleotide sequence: TGTGCCAGCAGCCAGCCGGGACAGACCTACGAGCAGTACTTC. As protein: CASSQPGQTYEQYF.

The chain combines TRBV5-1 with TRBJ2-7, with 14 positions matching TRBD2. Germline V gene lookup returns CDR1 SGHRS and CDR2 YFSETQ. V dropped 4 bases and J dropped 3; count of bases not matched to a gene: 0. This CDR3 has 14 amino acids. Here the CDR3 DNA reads TGCGCCAGCAGCGGGACTAGCGGGAGCTACGAGCAGTACTTC. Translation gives CASSGTSGSYEQYF.

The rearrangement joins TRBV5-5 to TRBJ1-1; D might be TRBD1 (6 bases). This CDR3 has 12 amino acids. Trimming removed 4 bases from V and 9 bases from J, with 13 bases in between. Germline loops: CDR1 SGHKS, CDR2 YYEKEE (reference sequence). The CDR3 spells CASSPMGHQAFF. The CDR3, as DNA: TGTGCCAGCAGCCCCATGGGACACCAAGCTTTCTTT.

CDR3 in amino acids: CSVEEQDSYEQYF. In nucleotides, the CDR3 is TGCAGCGTTGAAGAGCAGGACTCCTACGAGCAGTACTTC. V and J are TRBV29-1 and TRBJ2-7; D ambiguous. The length of the CDR3 is 13 residues. Germline V gene sequence: CDR1 SQVTM, CDR2 ANQGSEA. V shed 0 bases and J shed 0 bases, with 6 bases lying between them.

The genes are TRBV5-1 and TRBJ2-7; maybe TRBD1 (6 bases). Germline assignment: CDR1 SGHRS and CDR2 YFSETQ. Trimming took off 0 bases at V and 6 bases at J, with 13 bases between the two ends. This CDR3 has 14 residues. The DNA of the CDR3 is TGCGCCAGCAGCTTGGCCAGTTCAGGGGCCGAGCAGTACTTC. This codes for CASSLASSGAEQYF. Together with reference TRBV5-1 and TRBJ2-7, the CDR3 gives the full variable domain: KAGVTQTPRYLIKTRGQQVTLSCSPISGHRSVSWYQQTPGQGLQFLFEYFSETQRNKGNFPGRFSGRQFSNSRSEMNVSTLELGDSALYLCASSLASSGAEQYFGPGTRLTVT.

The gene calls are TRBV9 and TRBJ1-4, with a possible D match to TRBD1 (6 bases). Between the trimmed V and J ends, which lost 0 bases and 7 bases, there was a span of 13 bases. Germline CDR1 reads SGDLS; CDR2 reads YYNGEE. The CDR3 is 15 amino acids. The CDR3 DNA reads TGTGCCAGCAGCGTAGAGGGGGGGTATGGTGAAAAACTGTTTTTT. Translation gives CASSVEGGYGEKLFF.

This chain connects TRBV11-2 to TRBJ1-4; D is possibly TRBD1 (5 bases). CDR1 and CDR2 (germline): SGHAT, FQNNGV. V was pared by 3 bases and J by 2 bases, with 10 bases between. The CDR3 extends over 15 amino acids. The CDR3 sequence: CASSFAGRTNEKLFF. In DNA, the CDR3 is TGTGCCAGCAGCTTTGCAGGGAGGACTAATGAAAAACTGTTTTTT.

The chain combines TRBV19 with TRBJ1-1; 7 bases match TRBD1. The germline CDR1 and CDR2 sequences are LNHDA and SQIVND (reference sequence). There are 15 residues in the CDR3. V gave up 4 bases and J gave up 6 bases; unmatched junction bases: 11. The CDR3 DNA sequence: TGTGCCAGTAGTACAACAGGGGTTTCAGTCCCTGAAGCTTTCTTT. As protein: CASSTTGVSVPEAFF.

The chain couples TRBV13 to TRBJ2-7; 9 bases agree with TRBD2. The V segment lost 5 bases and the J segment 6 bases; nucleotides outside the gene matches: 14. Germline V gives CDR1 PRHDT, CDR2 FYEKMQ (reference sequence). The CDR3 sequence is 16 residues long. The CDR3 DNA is TGTGCCAGCAGCAGGAGAATCGGGACTAGCTCTTTCGAGCAGTACTTC. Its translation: CASSRRIGTSSFEQYF.

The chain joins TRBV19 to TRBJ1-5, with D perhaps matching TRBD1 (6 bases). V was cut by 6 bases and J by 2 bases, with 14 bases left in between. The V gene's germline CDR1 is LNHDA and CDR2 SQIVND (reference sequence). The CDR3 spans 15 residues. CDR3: CASRGRGNGNQPQHF. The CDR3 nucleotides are TGTGCCAGTAGGGGCAGGGGAAACGGCAATCAGCCCCAGCATTTT.

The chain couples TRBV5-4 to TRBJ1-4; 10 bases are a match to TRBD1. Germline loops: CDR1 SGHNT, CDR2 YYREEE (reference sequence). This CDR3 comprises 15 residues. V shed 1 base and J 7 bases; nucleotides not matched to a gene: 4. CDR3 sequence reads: CASSLKGQGSEKLFF. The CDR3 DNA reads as TGTGCCAGCAGCTTGAAGGGACAGGGGAGTGAAAAACTGTTTTTT.

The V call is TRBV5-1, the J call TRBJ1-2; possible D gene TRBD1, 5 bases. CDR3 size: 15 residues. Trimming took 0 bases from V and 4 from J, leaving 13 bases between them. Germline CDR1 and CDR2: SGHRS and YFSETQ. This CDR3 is CASSLEAAGGYGYTF. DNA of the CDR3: TGCGCCAGCAGCTTGGAGGCAGCGGGGGGCTATGGCTACACCTTC.

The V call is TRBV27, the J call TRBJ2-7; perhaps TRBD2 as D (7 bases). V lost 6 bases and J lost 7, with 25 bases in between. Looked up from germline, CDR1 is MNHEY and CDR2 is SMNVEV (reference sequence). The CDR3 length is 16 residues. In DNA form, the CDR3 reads TGTGCCAGCAGCCTCTCCGGGGGGCAGGTGCCGCGGGAGCAGTACTTC. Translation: CASSLSGGQVPREQYF.

The CDR3 DNA is TGTGCCAGCAGCTGGGGGGACAGGGCGGGTGGCTACACCTTC. It specifies CASSWGDRAGGYTF. The gene calls are TRBV7-9 and TRBJ1-2, with 9 bases matching TRBD1. The CDR3 is 14 residues long. Unmatched junction bases numbered 7, after V lost 4 bases and J lost 7 bases. CDR1 is SEHNR and CDR2 is FQNEAQ in the germline V gene (reference sequence).

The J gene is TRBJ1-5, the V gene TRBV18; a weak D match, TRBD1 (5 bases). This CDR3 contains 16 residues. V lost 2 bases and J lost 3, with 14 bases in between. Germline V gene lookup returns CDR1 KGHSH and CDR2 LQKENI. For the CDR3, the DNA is TGTGCCAGCTCACCAACGGAGGGGCAGGCCAATCAGCCCCAGCATTTT. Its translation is CASSPTEGQANQPQHF.

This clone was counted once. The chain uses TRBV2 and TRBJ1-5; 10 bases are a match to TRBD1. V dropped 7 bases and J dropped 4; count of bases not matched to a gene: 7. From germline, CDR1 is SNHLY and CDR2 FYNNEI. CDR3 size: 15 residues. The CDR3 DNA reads TGTGCCAGCACACCAGGACAGGGGGGTAATCAGCCCCAGCATTTT. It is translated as CASTPGQGGNQPQHF.

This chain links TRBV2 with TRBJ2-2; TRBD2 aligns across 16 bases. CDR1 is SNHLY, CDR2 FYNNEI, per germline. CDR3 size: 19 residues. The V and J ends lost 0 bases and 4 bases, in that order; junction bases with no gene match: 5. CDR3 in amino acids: CASSEARGTSGRGTGELFF. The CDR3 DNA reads TGTGCCAGCAGTGAAGCCCGCGGGACTAGCGGGAGGGGCACCGGGGAGCTGTTTTTT.

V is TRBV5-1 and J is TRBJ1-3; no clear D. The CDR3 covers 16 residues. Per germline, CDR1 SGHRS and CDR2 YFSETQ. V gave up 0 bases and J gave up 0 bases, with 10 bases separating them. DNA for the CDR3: TGCGCCAGCAGCTTGGGCAGGTTCCCCTCTGGAAACACCATATATTTT. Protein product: CASSLGRFPSGNTIYF.

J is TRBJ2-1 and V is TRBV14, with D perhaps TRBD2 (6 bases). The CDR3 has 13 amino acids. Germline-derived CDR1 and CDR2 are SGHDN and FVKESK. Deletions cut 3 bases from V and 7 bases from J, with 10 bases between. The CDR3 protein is CASSQPSANEQFF. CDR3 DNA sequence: TGTGCCAGCAGCCAGCCTAGCGCGAATGAGCAGTTCTTC.

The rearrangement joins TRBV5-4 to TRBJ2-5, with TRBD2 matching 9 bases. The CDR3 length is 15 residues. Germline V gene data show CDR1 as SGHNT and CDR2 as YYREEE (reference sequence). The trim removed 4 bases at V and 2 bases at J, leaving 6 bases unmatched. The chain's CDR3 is CASSIRTSDQETQYF. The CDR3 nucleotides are TGTGCCAGCAGCATCCGGACTAGCGATCAAGAGACCCAGTACTTC.

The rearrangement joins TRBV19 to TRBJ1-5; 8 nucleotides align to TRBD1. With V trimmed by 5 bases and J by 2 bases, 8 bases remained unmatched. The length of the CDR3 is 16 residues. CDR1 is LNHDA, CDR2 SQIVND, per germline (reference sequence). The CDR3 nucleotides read TGTGCCAGTAGTCCTCGGACAGGGAATCGCAATCAGCCCCAGCATTTT. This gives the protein CASSPRTGNRNQPQHF.

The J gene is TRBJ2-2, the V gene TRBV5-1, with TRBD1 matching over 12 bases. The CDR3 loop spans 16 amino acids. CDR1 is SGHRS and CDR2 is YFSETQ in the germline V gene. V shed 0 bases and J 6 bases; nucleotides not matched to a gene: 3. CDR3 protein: CASSLVGQGAAGELFF. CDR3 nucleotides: TGCGCCAGCAGCTTGGTGGGACAGGGGGCCGCCGGGGAGCTGTTTTTT.

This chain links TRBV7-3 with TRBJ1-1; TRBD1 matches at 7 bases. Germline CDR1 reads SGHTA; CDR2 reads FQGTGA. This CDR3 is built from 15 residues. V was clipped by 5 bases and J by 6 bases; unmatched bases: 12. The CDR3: CASSLGTDKYAEAFF. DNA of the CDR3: TGTGCCAGCAGCCTGGGGACAGATAAGTACGCTGAAGCTTTCTTT.

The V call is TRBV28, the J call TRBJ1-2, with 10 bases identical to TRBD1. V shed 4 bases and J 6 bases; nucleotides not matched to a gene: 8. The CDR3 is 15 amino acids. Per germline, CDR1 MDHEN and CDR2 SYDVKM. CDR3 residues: CASSSPGQGLNGYTF. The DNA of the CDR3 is TGTGCCAGCAGTTCCCCGGGACAGGGGTTGAATGGCTACACCTTC.